These T cell receptor beta chains were read from a single sample in a study of T cell responses to AZD1222 COVID-19 vaccine. The protocol was immunoSEQ multiplex PCR, while the TCRdb copy is restricted to in-frame clones and leaves out a portion. The repertoire includes some 200,000 clones, more than 80% of them detected once, and about 3.5% sits in the top ten. The material was peripheral blood, obtained 28 days after the second dose of the MenACWY control vaccine. Source of these receptors: an adult who received the MenACWY meningococcal vaccine as a control. CDR3s leave out the opening cysteine and the closing phenylalanine or tryptophan.

>TRBV18
ASSPPNEKLF
>TRBV15
ATSRAQETQY
>TRBV18
ASSPLRGPTDTQY
>TRBV27
ASSLFPTLNQPQH
>TRBV9
ASSEGQGNNSPLH
>TRBV2
ASSIGTGEYEQY
>TRBV11-2
ASSPPGTVNQPQH
>TRBV28
ASSLIVVGGHTEAF
>TRBV6-1
ASSEAGRGSYEQY
>TRBV9
ASGSTGIQY
>TRBV19
ASSPSSKTHQPQH
>TRBV9
ASSNPSRAGSGNTIY
>TRBV7-2
ASSNRGRPDTQY
>TRBV27
ASSHGGNQPQH
>TRBV6-1
ASSVAGAAYEQY
>TRBV29-1
SVEGAKRYT
>TRBV6-1
ASSEQGTGYT
>TRBV7-8
ASSSLASSYEQY